This T cell receptor beta chain is from a study of cytomegalovirus exposure and HLA in healthy donors. Study findings and constraints: Some 17,000 TCR beta sequences were associated with HLA alleles at 0.05 false discovery rate in a later analysis.

13 Jbeta primers and 60 Vbeta primers were used for the PCR. Repertoires were generated with immunoSEQ multiplex PCR, while TCRdb's copy carries only in-frame clones and drops some. The sample includes around 150,000 clones, about 75% of them seen just once. This CDR3 has 13 amino acids. CDR1 is SGHTA, CDR2 FQGNSA, per germline. V shed 5 bases and J shed 7 bases, with 12 bases lying between them. The donors were healthy bone marrow donors. Unrecorded immune exposures were likely, despite nominal health at sampling. A note on this clone: As yet, its antigen is unknown.

This receptor was identified in a female donor in good health and CMV-seronegative. Input material: PBMCs. This chain uses TRBV7-2 with TRBJ1-5; a weak D match, TRBD1 (5 bases). The chain's CDR3 is CASSADRGQPQHF. CDR3 nucleotides: TGTGCCAGCAGCGCTGACCGGGGGCAGCCCCAGCATTTT.